This note documents a single T cell receptor (beta chain) sequence. The CDR3 runs 15 residues. V lost 6 bases to trimming and J lost 0 bases, with 14 bases between them. Germline V gene data show CDR1 as MNHNS and CDR2 as SASEGT. Construction of the TCRbeta library involved unique molecular identifiers. TCRdb re-derived calls from the PCR reads in MiXCR, one entry per CDR3 protein. The data hold hundreds of thousands of distinct CDR3 sequences, with around 12% observed a single time. This record comes from a study of T-cell reconstitution after alpha-beta-depleted transplantation in children. The V gene is TRBV6-1, the J gene TRBJ1-2; D is possibly TRBD1 (6 bases). The TCR comes from a human donor who donated a stem cell graft to a child with acute lymphoblastic leukemia. The source was PBMCs from the stem cell graft donor, collected from the stem cell graft. The CDR3 is CASSHQGSPNYGYTF. The CDR3 DNA reads TGTGCCAGCAGCCATCAGGGGTCCCCTAACTATGGCTACACCTTC.